This T cell receptor beta chain originates from a study of post-analysis software for immune sequencing data. Study-level results: In patients, TRBV5-6, TRBV5-1 and TRBV20-1 belonged to roughly five TRBV segments found more frequently than in controls.

This clonotype was detected a few times. What it recognizes is unknown. Between the trimmed V and J ends, which lost 0 bases and 8 bases, there was a span of 14 bases. The CDR3 covers 14 residues. Germline assignment: CDR1 DFQATT and CDR2 SNEGSKA (reference sequence). Unique molecular identifiers featured in each of the TCR beta cDNA libraries. TCRdb reprocessed the PCR reads with MiXCR, giving one entry per CDR3 protein. The sample consists of about half a million distinct CDR3 sequences, about a third of them appearing once. The source is a girl under 18 with multiple sclerosis. The chain combines TRBV20-1 with TRBJ2-4; tentatively, D is TRBD2 (6 bases). Sequencing was carried out using blood. The CDR3 spells CSARDLGGIDIQYF. The CDR3 DNA reads as TGCAGTGCTAGAGATTTGGGGGGTATAGACATTCAGTACTTC.